Included here is one TCR beta chain sequence, with context. It has no known antigen specificity. The input lacks base qualities; no much larger clone sits a single base away. The germline V gene encodes CDR1 SGHRS and CDR2 YFSETQ. V is pared back by 7 bases and J by 3 bases, with 16 bases lying between the germline termini. The CDR3 spans 14 residues, from the cysteine through the phenylalanine. Only the CDR3 region is kept as DNA, spanning 42 bases read in frame from base 1. The data were taken from a study of T cell responses to AZD1222 COVID-19 vaccine (dated by TCRdb to the early 2020s). Background for the entire study: TCR sequencing was performed for 230 to 250 trial participants, of whom approximately 200 were given two doses of AZD1222 and some 26 were given two doses of MenACWY control vaccine. Enrollment into the trials was organized by age into subgroups of 18-55, 56-69 and 70-plus years, and those subgroups contained about 150, 27 and 61 TCR-sequenced participants, respectively. Here is what the overall study found, with its caveats: No day 14 peak-response samples were available, so repertoires were characterized only after the peak T cell response. Vaccine-associated CD4 TCRs spanned the whole spike protein, with dominant responses in regions 160-218 and 743-854. Participants were mostly white British and included more females than males, and it was suggested by the authors that clonal diversity may have been underestimated. Conclusions about previously exposed vaccinees are limited because only a handful of AZD1222 recipients were SARS-CoV-2 seropositive at baseline. In the small 56-69-year group, the increase in depth fell short of significance, most likely because of low power. Nearly half of unique spike-specific TCRs reportedly recognized epitopes outside regions mutated in the B.1.351 and B.1.1.7 variants. A significant rise in spike-specific TCR breadth and depth was observed after two AZD1222 doses relative to day 0 and relative to MenACWY recipients.

Reading the label with the study, this specimen's time point is: about 28 days (+/-7) after the second vaccine dose. The treatment or condition label, read with the paper, signifies: meningococcal conjugate vaccine given as trial control. Samples from vaccinated people were obtained from the UK trials COV001 and COV002, which included a single-blind randomized controlled phase 2/3 trial of AZD1222 (ChAdOx1 nCoV-19) in healthy adults. For TCRbeta chain sequencing, PBMC samples were collected from trial participants at day 0 and at day 28 after the second dose. The CDR3 regions of human TCRbeta chains were analyzed by immunosequencing. In the paper's pipeline: TCRs in the repertoires were compared against a reference library of SARS-CoV-2-specific TCRs that had been generated with the MIRA antigen-specificity platform. Breadth meant the fraction of unique TCRs that were SARS-CoV-2-associated, whereas depth meant the fraction of total T cells that were SARS-CoV-2-associated. Using the MIRA data, each spike-specific TCR was assigned both to the spike region to which the TCR was reactive and to a CD4 or CD8 class. Log10-transformed breadth and depth values were compared by one-way ANOVA with Sidak's multiple comparisons tests. Not all clones reach the TCRdb copy of this immuneACCESS table, which keeps in-frame sequences only. Checked studies attribute under half of the gap to unresolved V genes and leave the rest unexplained. The V and J calls and the clone size are those of that table, but D and trimming were determined from the DNA. This sample gives 65,000 to 80,000 clones in total; roughly 91% of them show up just once. The top ten clonotypes cover 4.5% to 5% of the sample.

The specimen comprised peripheral blood, sampled 28 days after the second dose of the MenACWY control vaccine. This TCR was sampled from an adult who received the MenACWY meningococcal vaccine as a control. Rearrangement joined TRBV5-1 to TRBJ1-2; no D gene can be assigned with confidence. The CDR3 loop reads CASAPGGRDYGYTF. The DNA reads as follows: TGCGCCAGCGCCCCCGGAGGCCGCGACTATGGCTACACCTTC.